This T cell receptor beta chain was observed in a study of OX40 agonist ivuxolimab in advanced cancers. The overall study: Ivuxolimab is an agonistic anti-OX40 (CD134) antibody, and patients were treated with it. Study-level points and caveats: Both blood CD4+ and CD8+ T cells showed clonal growth by week 6 at 0.1 to 3.0 mg/kg. Determination of antigen specificity was not performed for the expanded peripheral T cells. More expanded clones were seen, on average, in CD8+ T cells than in CD4+.

On this clone itself: Antigen specificity is unknown.

This CDR3 region has 17 residues. CDR1 is SGHRS, CDR2 YFSETQ, per germline. With 0 bases removed from V and 6 bases from J, the gap between germline ends came to 19 bases. The method was immunoSEQ multiplex PCR; TCRdb's version includes in-frame clones alone and lacks a portion of them. Of about 53,000 clones in the sample, approximately 92% were seen once. The chain links TRBV5-1 to TRBJ2-4; D might be TRBD1 (6 bases). Sequencing used CD4+ or CD8+ T cells sorted from blood, obtained in a trial of the OX40 agonist ivuxolimab. The sequence derives from an adult with an advanced solid tumor such as melanoma, head and neck, liver or kidney cancer. The CDR3 spells CASSLDPTGLEGNIQYF. Written as DNA, the CDR3 is TGCGCCAGCAGCTTGGATCCGACAGGCCTAGAGGGAAACATTCAGTACTTC.